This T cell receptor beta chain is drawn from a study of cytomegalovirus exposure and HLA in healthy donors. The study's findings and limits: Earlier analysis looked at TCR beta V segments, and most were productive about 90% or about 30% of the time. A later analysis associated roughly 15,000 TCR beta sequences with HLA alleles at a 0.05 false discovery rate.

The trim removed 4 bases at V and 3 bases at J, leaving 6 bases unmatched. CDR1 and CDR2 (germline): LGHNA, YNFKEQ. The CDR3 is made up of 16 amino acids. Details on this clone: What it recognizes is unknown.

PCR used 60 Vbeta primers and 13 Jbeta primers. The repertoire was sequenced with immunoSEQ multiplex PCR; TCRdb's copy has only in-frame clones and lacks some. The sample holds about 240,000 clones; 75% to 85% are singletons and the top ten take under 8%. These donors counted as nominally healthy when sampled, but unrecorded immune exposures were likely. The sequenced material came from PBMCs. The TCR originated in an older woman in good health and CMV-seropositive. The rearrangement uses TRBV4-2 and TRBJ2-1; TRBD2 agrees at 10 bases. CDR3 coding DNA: TGTGCCAGCAGCCGTTCCGGGACTAGCGTCTACAATGAGCAGTTCTTC. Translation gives CASSRSGTSVYNEQFF.